This T cell receptor beta chain is from a study of T cell responses to AZD1222 COVID-19 vaccine. Study-level background: Doses given second, at about 4 or about 12 weeks, were pooled.

Study conclusions and caveats: Just six people given AZD1222 tested seropositive at baseline. Per reports, nearly half of all spike-specific TCRs target regions that are unmutated in variants. The study sampled repertoires only after the peak T cell response.

For this clone: Its antigen is still unknown.

CDR1 and CDR2 (germline): SEHNR, FQNEAQ (reference sequence). V lost 5 bases and J 7 bases, leaving 14 bases between the germline ends. There are 14 residues in the CDR3. Some clones are missing from TCRdb's copy, which holds only in-frame ones; the method was immunoSEQ multiplex PCR. The profile covers around 120,000 clones, with 70% to 90% appearing a single time and roughly 1.6% taken by the ten largest. This TCR came from an adult in good health. V is TRBV7-9 and J is TRBJ1-4, with D possibly matching TRBD1 (6 bases). The sequencing used peripheral blood, collected on day 0 of AZD1222 vaccination. CDR3 nucleotides: TGTGCCAGCAGCACACAGGGAGGTTTTGAAAAACTGTTTTTT. Its translation is CASSTQGGFEKLFF.